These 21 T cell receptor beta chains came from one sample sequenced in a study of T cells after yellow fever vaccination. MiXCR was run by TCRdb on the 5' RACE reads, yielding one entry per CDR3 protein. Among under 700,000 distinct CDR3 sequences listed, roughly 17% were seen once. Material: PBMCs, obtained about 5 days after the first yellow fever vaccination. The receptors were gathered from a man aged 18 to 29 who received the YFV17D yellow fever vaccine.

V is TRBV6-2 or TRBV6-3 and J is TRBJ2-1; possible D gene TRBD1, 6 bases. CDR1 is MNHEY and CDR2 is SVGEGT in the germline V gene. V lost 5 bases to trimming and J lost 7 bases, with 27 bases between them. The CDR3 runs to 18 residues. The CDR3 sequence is CASSRSLPGTYLPNEQFF. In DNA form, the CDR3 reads TGTGCCAGCAGTAGAAGCCTACCCGGGACATATCTCCCGAATGAGCAGTTCTTC.

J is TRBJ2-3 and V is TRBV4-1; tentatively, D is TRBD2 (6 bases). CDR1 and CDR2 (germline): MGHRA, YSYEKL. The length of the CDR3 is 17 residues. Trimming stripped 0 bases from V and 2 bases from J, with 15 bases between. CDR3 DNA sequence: TGCGCCAGCAGCCAAGATTCGGAGCGGGCATCCACAGATACGCAGTATTTT. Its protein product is CASSQDSERASTDTQYF.

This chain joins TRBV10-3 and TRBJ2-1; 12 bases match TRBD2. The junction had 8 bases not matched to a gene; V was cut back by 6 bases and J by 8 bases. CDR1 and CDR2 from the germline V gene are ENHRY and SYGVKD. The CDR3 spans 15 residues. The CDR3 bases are TGTGCCATCAGCCCTCTAGCGGGGGGGCAAGATGAGCAGTTCTTC. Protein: CAISPLAGGQDEQFF.

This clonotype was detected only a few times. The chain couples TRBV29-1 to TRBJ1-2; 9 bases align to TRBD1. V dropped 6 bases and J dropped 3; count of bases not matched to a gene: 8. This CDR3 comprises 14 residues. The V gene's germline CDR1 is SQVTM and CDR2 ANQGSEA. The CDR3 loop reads CSVAGTGLYYGYTF. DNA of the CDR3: TGCAGCGTGGCCGGGACAGGGCTGTACTATGGCTACACCTTC.

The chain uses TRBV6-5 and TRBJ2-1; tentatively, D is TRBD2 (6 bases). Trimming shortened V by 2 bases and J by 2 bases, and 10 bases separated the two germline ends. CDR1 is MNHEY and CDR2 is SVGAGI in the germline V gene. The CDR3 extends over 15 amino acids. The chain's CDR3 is CASSYPGLAYNEQFF. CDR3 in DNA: TGTGCCAGCAGTTACCCGGGACTTGCCTACAATGAGCAGTTCTTC.

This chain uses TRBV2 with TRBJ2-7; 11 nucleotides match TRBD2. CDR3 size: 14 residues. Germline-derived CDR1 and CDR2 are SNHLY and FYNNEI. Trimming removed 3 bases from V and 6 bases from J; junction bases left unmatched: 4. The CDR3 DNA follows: TGTGCCAGCAGTGAGCTAGCGGGGGGTCGCGAGCAGTACGTC. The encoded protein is CASSELAGGREQYV.

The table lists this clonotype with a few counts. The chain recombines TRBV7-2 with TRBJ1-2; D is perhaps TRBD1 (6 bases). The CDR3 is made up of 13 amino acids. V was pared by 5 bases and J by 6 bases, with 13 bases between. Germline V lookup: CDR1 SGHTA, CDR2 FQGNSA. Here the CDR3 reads CASSTYREDGYTF. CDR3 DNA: TGTGCCAGCAGCACCTACAGGGAAGATGGCTACACCTTC.

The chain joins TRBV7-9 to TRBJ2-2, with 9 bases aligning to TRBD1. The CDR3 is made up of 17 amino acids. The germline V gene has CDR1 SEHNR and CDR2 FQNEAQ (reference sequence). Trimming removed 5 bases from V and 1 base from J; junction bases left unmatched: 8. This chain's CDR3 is CASSPRLGQGNTGELFF. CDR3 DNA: TGTGCCAGCAGCCCAAGATTGGGACAGGGGAACACCGGGGAGCTGTTTTTT.

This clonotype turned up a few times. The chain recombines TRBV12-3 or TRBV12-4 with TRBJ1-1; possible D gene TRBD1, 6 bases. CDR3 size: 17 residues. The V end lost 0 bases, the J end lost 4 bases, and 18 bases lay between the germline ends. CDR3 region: CASSLALNGGLGTEAFF. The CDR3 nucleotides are TGTGCCAGCAGTTTAGCGCTAAACGGGGGCCTGGGCACTGAAGCTTTCTTT.

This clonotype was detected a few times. The CDR3 DNA follows: TGTGCCAGTAGTCAAGGACTCCTGGGGTGGGGAGAGCAGTTCTTC. Its translation is CASSQGLLGWGEQFF. The V call is TRBV19, the J call TRBJ2-1; D is possibly TRBD2 (5 bases). Germline CDR1 LNHDA, CDR2 SQIVND (reference sequence). The V end lost 5 bases, the J end lost 10 bases, and 21 bases lay between the germline ends. The CDR3 runs to 15 residues.

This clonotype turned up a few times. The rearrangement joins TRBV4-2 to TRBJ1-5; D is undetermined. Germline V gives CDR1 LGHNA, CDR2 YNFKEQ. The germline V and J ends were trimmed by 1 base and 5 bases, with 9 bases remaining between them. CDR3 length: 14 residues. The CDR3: CASSQVALDQPQHF. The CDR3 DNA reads TGTGCCAGCAGCCAAGTTGCTCTAGATCAGCCCCAGCATTTT.

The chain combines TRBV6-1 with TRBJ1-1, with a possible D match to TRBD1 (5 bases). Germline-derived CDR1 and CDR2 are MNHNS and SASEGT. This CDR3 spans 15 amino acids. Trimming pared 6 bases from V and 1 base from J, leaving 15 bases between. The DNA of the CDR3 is TGTGCCAGCAGGGTCTTGGGGCAGGGGAACACTGAAGCTTTCTTT. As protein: CASRVLGQGNTEAFF.

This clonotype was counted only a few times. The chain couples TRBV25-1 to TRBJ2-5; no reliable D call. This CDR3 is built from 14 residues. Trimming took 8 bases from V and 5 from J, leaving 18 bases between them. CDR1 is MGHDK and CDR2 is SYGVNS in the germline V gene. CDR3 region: CASAARLVGETQYF. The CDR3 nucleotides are TGTGCCAGCGCGGCCCGGCTCGTAGGCGAGACCCAGTACTTC.

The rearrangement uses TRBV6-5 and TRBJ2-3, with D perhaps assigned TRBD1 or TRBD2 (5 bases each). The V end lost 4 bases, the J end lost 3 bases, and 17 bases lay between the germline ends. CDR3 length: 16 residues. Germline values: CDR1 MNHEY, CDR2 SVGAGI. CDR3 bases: TGTGCCAGCAGTTTCTTCCGGGGCGGAGGAACAGATACGCAGTATTTT. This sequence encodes CASSFFRGGGTDTQYF.

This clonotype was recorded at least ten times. CDR3 region: CASSDNRELEQYV. Here the CDR3 DNA reads TGTGCCAGCAGTGACAACCGGGAACTCGAGCAGTACGTC. The rearrangement joins TRBV6-6 to TRBJ2-7; the D gene is possibly TRBD2 (5 bases). The germline V gene has CDR1 MNHNY and CDR2 SVGAGI (reference sequence). The CDR3 consists of 13 residues. Trimming stripped 5 bases from V and 6 bases from J, with 14 bases between.

CDR3 DNA: TGCAGCGTTGTTAATCTAGGTAGAGATACTGAAGCTTTCTTT. It codes for CSVVNLGRDTEAFF. V and J are TRBV29-1 and TRBJ1-1; D is unclear. Deletions cut 4 bases from V and 5 bases from J, with 17 bases between. CDR3 length: 14 residues. The germline gives CDR1 SQVTM, CDR2 ANQGSEA.

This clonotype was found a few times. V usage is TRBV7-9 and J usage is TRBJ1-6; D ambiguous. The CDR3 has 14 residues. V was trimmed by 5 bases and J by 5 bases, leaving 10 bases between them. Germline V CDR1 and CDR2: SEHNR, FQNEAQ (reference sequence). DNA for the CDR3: TGTGCCAGCAGCCAGATGGCAGATAATTCACCCCTCCACTTT. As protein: CASSQMADNSPLHF.

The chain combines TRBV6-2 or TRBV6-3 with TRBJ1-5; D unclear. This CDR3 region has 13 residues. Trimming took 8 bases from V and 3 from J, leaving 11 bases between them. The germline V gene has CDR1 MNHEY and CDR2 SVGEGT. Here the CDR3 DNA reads TGTGCCAGCGTTTTGGGCTTCAATCAGCCCCAGCATTTT. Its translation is CASVLGFNQPQHF.

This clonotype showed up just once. The CDR3 protein is CASSYSTGANTEAFF. CDR3 DNA: TGTGCCAGCAGTTACTCGACGGGGGCGAACACTGAAGCTTTCTTT. The genes are TRBV6-5 and TRBJ1-1; possibly TRBD1 for D (6 bases). This CDR3 is built from 15 residues. Germline V CDR1 and CDR2: MNHEY, SVGAGI. V gave up 0 bases and J gave up 1 base, with 9 bases separating them.

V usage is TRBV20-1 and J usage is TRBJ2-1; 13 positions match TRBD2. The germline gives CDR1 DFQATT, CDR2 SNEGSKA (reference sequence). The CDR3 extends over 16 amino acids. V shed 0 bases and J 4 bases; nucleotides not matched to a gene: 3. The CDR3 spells CSARDSGLAGYNEQFF. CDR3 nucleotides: TGCAGTGCTAGAGACTCGGGACTAGCGGGGTACAATGAGCAGTTCTTC.

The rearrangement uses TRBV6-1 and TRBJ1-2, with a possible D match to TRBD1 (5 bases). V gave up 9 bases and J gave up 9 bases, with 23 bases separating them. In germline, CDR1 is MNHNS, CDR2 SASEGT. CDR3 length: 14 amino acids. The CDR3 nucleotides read TGTGCCAGGGGGGAGAAAAGGGTGATGTTACGCTACACCTTC. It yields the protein CARGEKRVMLRYTF.